Many counts were recorded for the clone carrying this T cell receptor (beta chain). The antigen is not known. The sample is drawn from a study of CD8+CD57+ T cells in acquired aplastic anemia. Study-wide background: Mean yield of DNA from sorted CD4+ and CD8+ cells was approximately 3 ug. Study-wide results and limits: CD8+ Simpson's diversity in patients was not significantly different from that in controls.

Sequencing was done on patients that had shown CD8+CD57+ cell expansion by flow cytometry. The TCR beta profiling, which covered VDJ combination and CDR3 sequence, was carried out using genomic DNA as the template. TCRdb re-called the reads through MiXCR, storing one row per CDR3 protein. This sample yields about 170,000 distinct CDR3 sequences, of which under 55% are seen a single time; around 1.1% belongs to the top ten. Material: sorted CD4+, CD8+, or CD8+CD57+ T cells (not recorded which) from PBMCs. The receptor was isolated from a human donor with aplastic anemia.

In DNA form, the CDR3 reads TGTGCCAGCAGTTACGCCACTAGCGCCAATGAGCAGTTCTTC. Encoded protein: CASSYATSANEQFF. The J gene is TRBJ2-1, the V gene TRBV6-5; 7 bases are shared with TRBD2. The V gene's germline CDR1 is MNHEY and CDR2 SVGAGI. The length of the CDR3 is 14 residues. V lost 2 bases, J lost 6 bases, and 4 bases stayed unmatched.